This entry describes one T cell receptor (beta chain). Its antigen is currently unknown. Clones were read by immunoSEQ multiplex PCR, and TCRdb kept only the in-frame ones, dropping some. The sample includes about 36,000 clones, roughly four fifths of them seen just once. The data were obtained in a study of a mutant IDH1 vaccine in newly diagnosed glioma. Across the whole study: Once 4-6 weeks had passed after radiotherapy alone, vaccination started, or it started with temozolomide cycles. Former treatment meant radiotherapy, temozolomide, or both; the majority had gotten both.

CDR3 size: 13 residues. The V gene lost 5 bases and the J gene lost 6 bases, with 8 bases spanning the gap. Germline assignment: CDR1 MNHEY and CDR2 SVGAGI. Time point indicated: week 5, during vaccination. All doses held 300 ug of mutant IDH1 20-mer peptide, with topical imiquimod. New IDH1-mutant, ATRX-lost WHO grade 3 or 4 astrocytomas occurred in donors. Broader study findings: Pseudoprogression apparently tracked independently of changes in top peripheral T cell clonotypes.

The sequence was obtained from a man aged 45-65 years with glioma. The chain uses TRBV6-5 and TRBJ1-6; possible D gene TRBD1, 6 bases. The specimen comprised PBMCs, sampled from a glioma patient whose treatment included an IDH1 peptide vaccine. The CDR3 here is CASSDRLNSPLHF. The CDR3 region has the DNA TGTGCCAGCAGTGACAGGCTTAATTCACCCCTCCACTTT.